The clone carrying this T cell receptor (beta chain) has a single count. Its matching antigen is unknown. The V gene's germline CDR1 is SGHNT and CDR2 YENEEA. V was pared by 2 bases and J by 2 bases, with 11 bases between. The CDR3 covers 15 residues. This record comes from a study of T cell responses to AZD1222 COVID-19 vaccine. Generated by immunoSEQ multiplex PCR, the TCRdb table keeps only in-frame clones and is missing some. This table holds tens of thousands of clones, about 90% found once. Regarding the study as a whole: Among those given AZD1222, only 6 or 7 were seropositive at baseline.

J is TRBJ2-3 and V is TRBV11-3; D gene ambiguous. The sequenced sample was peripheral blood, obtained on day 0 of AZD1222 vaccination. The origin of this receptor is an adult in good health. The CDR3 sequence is CASSLSGVVTDTQYF. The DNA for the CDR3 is TGTGCCAGCAGCTTATCGGGCGTGGTCACAGATACGCAGTATTTT.